This paragraph reports one T cell receptor (beta chain). Antigen specificity is unknown. Germline-derived CDR1 and CDR2 are SEHNR and FQNEAQ (reference sequence). This CDR3 comprises 15 residues. Unmatched junction bases numbered 5, after V lost 5 bases and J lost 0 bases. The PCR made use of 60 Vbeta and 13 Jbeta primers. Sequencing was performed with immunoSEQ multiplex PCR; in TCRdb, only in-frame clones are kept and a portion is missing. This table holds some 80,000 clones, 60% to 85% found once. This specimen belongs to a study of cytomegalovirus exposure and HLA in healthy donors. Notes on the study in general: Analysis was carried out at a later point, and it linked a missense DCLRE1C variant to TCR beta V- and J-gene trimming. Equally common other TCR beta chains were less clonally expanded than HLA-associated ones, a later analysis found.

The TCR was taken from a man in his forties or fifties in good health and CMV-seronegative. The V gene is TRBV7-9, the J gene TRBJ1-1; 8 bases are shared with TRBD1. What was sequenced was PBMCs. Here the CDR3 reads CASSGQGGMNTEAFF. CDR3 coding DNA: TGTGCCAGCAGCGGACAGGGAGGGATGAACACTGAAGCTTTCTTT.